The rows below give T cell receptor beta chains drawn from one sample of a study of T cell changes during pregnancy in multiple sclerosis. Method: immunoSEQ multiplex PCR; TCRdb's copy keeps in-frame clones and lacks some. The sample contains 35,000 to 45,000 clones, around 90% of which appear only once. Sequenced here: CD4+ T cells from peripheral blood mononuclear cells, sampled before pregnancy. Source of these receptors: a female donor with multiple sclerosis, enrolled in a pregnancy study. CDR3s include the opening cysteine and the closing phenylalanine or tryptophan. D genes are given only for firm matches. Size is omitted from some rows. Given values are once, few, many or a class for expanded clones.

TRBV6-6	TRBD1	few	15	TRBJ1-1	TGTGCCAGCAGTTACTCCGAGACAGGGGGATCTGAAGCTTTCTTT	CASSYSETGGSEAFF
TRBV5-4	-	-	16	TRBJ2-4	TGTGCCAGCAGCTTGGTCTCTGGCGGGGTCAAAAACATTCAGTACTTC	CASSLVSGGVKNIQYF
TRBV7-2	TRBD1	-	16	TRBJ1-5	TGTGCCAGCAGCACAAGGACAGGGATGATCAATCAGCCCCAGCATTTT	CASSTRTGMINQPQHF
TRBV19	-	-	14	TRBJ1-3	TGTGCCAGTACCCCGGTCGGACAAGGCACAACCATATATTTT	CASTPVGQGTTIYF
TRBV19	-	-	15	TRBJ1-1	TGTGCCAGTAGTACTCAAGGGAGGGCGGTCACTGAAGCTTTCTTT	CASSTQGRAVTEAFF
TRBV7-3	-	-	16	TRBJ2-6	TGTGCCAGCAGCCTGCAGGGGGGATTCGGGGCCAACGTCCTGACTTTC	CASSLQGGFGANVLTF
TRBV10-2	TRBD2	-	16	TRBJ2-3	TGCGCCAGCAGTGAGTATCAGCGGGGGCGCACAGATACGCAGTATTTT	CASSEYQRGRTDTQYF
TRBV6-5	TRBD1	-	15	TRBJ1-2	TGTGCCAGCAGAAGGGACAGGGAAGAGACCTATGGCTACACCTTC	CASRRDREETYGYTF
TRBV6-4	TRBD1	-	16	TRBJ2-3	TGTGCCAGCAGTGACTATTCCGGGACAGGGAGAAATACGCAGTATTTT	CASSDYSGTGRNTQYF
TRBV5-6	-	once	11	TRBJ1-1	TGTGCCAGCAGCTTTACTACTGAAGCTTTCTTT	CASSFTTEAFF
TRBV7-6	TRBD1	-	14	TRBJ1-5	TGTGCCAGCAGCGTAAATCAGGGGGGTCAGCCCCAGCATTTT	CASSVNQGGQPQHF
TRBV29-1	TRBD1	-	14	TRBJ2-3	TGCAGCATTGACAGGGGCGTTTCAACAGATACGCAGTATTTT	CSIDRGVSTDTQYF
TRBV5-6	TRBD1	-	14	TRBJ1-1	TGTGCCAGCAGCTTACAGGGGTTGAGCACTGAAGCTTTCTTT	CASSLQGLSTEAFF
TRBV9	-	few	13	TRBJ2-2	TGTGCCAGCAGCCCGTGGAACACCGGGGAGCTGTTTTTT	CASSPWNTGELFF
TRBV19	TRBD1	-	16	TRBJ1-2	TGTGCCAGTATGCGGGGGACAGGATCATCTAACTATGGCTACACCTTC	CASMRGTGSSNYGYTF
TRBV9	TRBD1	-	15	TRBJ1-6	TGTGCCAGCAGCGTAGGAAGGACAGGGAATTCACCCCTCCACTTT	CASSVGRTGNSPLHF
TRBV11-3	-	-	15	TRBJ2-3	TGTGCCAGCAGCTTATCCTCCCTTAGCGGTGATACGCAGTATTTT	CASSLSSLSGDTQYF
TRBV2	-	-	13	TRBJ2-5	TGTGCCAGCAGTGGGCAGTTGGTCGAGACCCAGTACTTC	CASSGQLVETQYF
TRBV6-5	-	once	12	TRBJ1-1	TGTGCCAGCAGTACAGGGAACCCTGAAGCTTTCTTT	CASSTGNPEAFF
TRBV5-8	-	-	13	TRBJ2-5	TGTGCCAGCAGCTGGGGGGGCGAAGAGACCCAGTACTTC	CASSWGGEETQYF
TRBV12-5	TRBD2	-	19	TRBJ2-5	TGTGCTAGTGGTTTGGCCCTCTCGCCTAGCGGGGGCCCCGACTGGACCCAGTACTTC	CASGLALSPSGGPDWTQYF